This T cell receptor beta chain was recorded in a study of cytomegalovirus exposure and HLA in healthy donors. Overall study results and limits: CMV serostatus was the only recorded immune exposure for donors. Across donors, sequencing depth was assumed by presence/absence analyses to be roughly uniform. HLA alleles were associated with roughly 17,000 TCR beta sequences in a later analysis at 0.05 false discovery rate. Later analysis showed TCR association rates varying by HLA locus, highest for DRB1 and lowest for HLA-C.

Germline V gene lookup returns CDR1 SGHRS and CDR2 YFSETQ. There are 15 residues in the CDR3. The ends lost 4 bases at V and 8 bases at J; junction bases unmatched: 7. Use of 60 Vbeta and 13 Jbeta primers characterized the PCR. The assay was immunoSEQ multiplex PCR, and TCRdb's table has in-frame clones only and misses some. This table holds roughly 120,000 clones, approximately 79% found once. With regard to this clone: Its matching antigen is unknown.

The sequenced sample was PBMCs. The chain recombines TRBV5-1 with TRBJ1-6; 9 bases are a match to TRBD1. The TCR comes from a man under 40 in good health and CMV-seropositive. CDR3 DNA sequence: TGCGCCAGCAGCCCCCGGACAGGGGAAGATTCACCCCTCCACTTT. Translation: CASSPRTGEDSPLHF.